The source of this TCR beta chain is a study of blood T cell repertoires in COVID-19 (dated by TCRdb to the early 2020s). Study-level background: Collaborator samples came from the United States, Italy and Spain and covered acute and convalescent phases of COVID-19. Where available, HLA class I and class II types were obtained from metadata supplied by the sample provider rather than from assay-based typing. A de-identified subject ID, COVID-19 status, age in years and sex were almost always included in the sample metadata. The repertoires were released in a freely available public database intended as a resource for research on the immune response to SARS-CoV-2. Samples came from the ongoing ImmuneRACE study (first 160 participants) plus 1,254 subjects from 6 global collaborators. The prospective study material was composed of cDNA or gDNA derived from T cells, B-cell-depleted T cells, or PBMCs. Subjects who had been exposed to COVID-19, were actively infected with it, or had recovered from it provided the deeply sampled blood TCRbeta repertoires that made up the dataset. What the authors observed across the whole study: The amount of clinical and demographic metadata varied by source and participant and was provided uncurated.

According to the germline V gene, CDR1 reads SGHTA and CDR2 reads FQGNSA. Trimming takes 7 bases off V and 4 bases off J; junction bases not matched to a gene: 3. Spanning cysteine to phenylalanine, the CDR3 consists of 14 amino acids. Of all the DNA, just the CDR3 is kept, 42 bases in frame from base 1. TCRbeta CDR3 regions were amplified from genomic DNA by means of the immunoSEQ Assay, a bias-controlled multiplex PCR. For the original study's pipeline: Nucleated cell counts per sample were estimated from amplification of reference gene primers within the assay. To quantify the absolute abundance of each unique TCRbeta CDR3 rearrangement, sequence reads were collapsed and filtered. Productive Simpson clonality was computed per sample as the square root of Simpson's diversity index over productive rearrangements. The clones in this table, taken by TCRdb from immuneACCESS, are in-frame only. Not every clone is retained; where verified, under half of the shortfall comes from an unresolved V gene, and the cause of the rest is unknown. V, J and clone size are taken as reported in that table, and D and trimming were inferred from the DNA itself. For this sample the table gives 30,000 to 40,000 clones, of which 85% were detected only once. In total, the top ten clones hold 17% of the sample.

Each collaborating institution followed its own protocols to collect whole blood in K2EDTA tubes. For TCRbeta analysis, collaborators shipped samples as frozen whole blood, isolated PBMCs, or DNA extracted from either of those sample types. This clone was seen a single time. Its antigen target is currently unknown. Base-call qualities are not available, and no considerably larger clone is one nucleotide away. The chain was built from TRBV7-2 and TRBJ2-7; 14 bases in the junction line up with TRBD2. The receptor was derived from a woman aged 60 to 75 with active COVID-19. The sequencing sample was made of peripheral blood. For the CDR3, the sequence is CASTGTSGRYEQYF. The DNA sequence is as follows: TGTGCCAGCACCGGGACTAGCGGGAGATACGAGCAGTACTTC. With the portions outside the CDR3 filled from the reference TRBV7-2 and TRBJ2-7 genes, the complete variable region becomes GAGVSQSPSNKVTEKGKDVELRCDPISGHTALYWYRQSLGQGLEFLIYFQGNSAPDKSGLPSDRFSAERTGGSVSTLTIQRTQQEDSAVYLCASTGTSGRYEQYFGPGTRLTVT.